A selection of T cell receptor beta chains follows, all from one sample in a study of T cell responses to AZD1222 COVID-19 vaccine. Sequencing used immunoSEQ multiplex PCR; TCRdb keeps in-frame clones, though not all of them. The table includes over 85,000 clones, roughly 89% detected once. The starting material was peripheral blood, obtained 28 days after the second AZD1222 dose. All receptors come from an adult who received the AZD1222 COVID-19 vaccine. Each CDR3 is given with its conserved first and last residue. The D gene is left open where the match is weak. Expanded clones get a size class; other rows say once, few or many, or leave the size out.

v_call,d_call,clone_size,j_call,cdr3_aa,cdr3_nt
TRBV18,NA,NA,TRBJ1-3,CASSTGPLGSGNTIYF,TGTGCCAGCTCTACCGGTCCCCTGGGCTCTGGAAACACCATATATTTT
TRBV15,NA,NA,TRBJ1-5,CATSRTQDSNQPQHF,TGTGCCACCAGCAGAACTCAGGATAGCAATCAGCCCCAGCATTTT
TRBV7-2,NA,few,TRBJ1-1,CASSFYRDTEAFF,TGTGCCAGCAGCTTCTACAGGGATACTGAAGCTTTCTTT
TRBV6-5,NA,NA,TRBJ1-5,CASSRTVNRNQPQHF,TGTGCCAGCAGCAGGACAGTAAATCGCAATCAGCCCCAGCATTTT
TRBV10-3,NA,NA,TRBJ1-4,CAISDSARENWFF,TGTGCCATCAGTGACTCGGCCAGGGAAAATTGGTTTTTT
TRBV7-2,TRBD2,NA,TRBJ2-3,CASRSSLAGGPDTQYF,TGTGCCAGCAGGTCTTCTCTAGCGGGGGGGCCGGATACGCAGTATTTT
TRBV15,TRBD2,NA,TRBJ2-5,CATSRALPGLADQETQYF,TGTGCCACCAGCAGAGCACTGCCGGGACTAGCGGACCAAGAGACCCAGTACTTC
TRBV11-2,NA,NA,TRBJ2-1,CASSLDRQGAYNEQFF,TGTGCCAGCAGCTTAGATAGGCAGGGAGCCTACAATGAGCAGTTCTTC
TRBV7-2,NA,once,TRBJ1-1,CASRVGGNTEAFF,TGTGCCAGCAGAGTGGGAGGGAACACTGAAGCTTTCTTT
TRBV2,TRBD1,NA,TRBJ2-7,CASSGSRQGAYEQYF,TGTGCCAGCAGTGGTTCGAGACAGGGGGCCTACGAGCAGTACTTC
TRBV2,TRBD2,NA,TRBJ2-7,CASRQGLAVSYEQYF,TGTGCCAGCAGGCAAGGACTAGCGGTATCCTACGAGCAGTACTTC
TRBV5-8,NA,NA,TRBJ1-2,CASSSYREDKDGYTF,TGTGCCAGCAGCTCTTACAGGGAGGATAAGGATGGCTACACCTTC
TRBV28,TRBD2,once,TRBJ2-1,CASSPLGTSGYNEQFF,TGTGCCAGCAGCCCCCTCGGGACTAGCGGCTACAATGAGCAGTTCTTC
TRBV12-5,NA,NA,TRBJ1-1,CASGLEQDGHTEAFF,TGTGCTAGTGGTTTGGAACAGGATGGGCACACTGAAGCTTTCTTT
TRBV4-3,NA,NA,TRBJ1-6,CASSLGNNSPLHF,TGCGCCAGCAGCCTTGGAAATAATTCACCCCTCCACTTT
TRBV18,NA,NA,TRBJ2-7,CASSPGAGVSLEQYF,TGTGCCAGCTCACCAGGTGCAGGGGTTTCCCTCGAGCAGTACTTC
TRBV7-2,NA,NA,TRBJ2-7,CASSSGDSPYEQYF,TGTGCCAGCAGCTCGGGGGACAGCCCCTACGAGCAGTACTTC
TRBV10-3,TRBD1,NA,TRBJ1-2,CAIRSTDRDGYTF,TGTGCCATCAGGAGTACAGACAGGGACGGCTACACCTTC
TRBV3-1/TRBV3-2,NA,NA,TRBJ2-3,CASSTGGRDTQYF,TGTGCCAGCAGTACGGGGGGCCGAGATACGCAGTATTTT
TRBV30,NA,NA,TRBJ1-2,CAWSVPPTGPNYGYTF,TGTGCCTGGAGTGTACCCCCGACAGGACCAAACTATGGCTACACCTTC
TRBV6-5,NA,NA,TRBJ2-7,CASRFIGSSYEQYF,TGTGCCAGCAGATTTATAGGGAGTTCCTACGAGCAGTACTTC
TRBV23-1,NA,NA,TRBJ2-2,CASSRVHAGELFF,TGCGCCAGCAGCAGGGTACACGCCGGGGAGCTGTTTTTT
TRBV27,NA,NA,TRBJ1-2,CASSSWAGYGYTF,TGTGCCAGCAGTTCTTGGGCTGGCTATGGCTACACCTTC
TRBV14,NA,NA,TRBJ2-5,CASSLGIQETQYF,TGTGCCAGCAGCCTTGGAATACAAGAGACCCAGTACTTC
TRBV7-8,TRBD1,NA,TRBJ2-2,CASSLPGQGRGTGELFF,TGTGCCAGCAGCTTACCGGGACAGGGCAGAGGGACCGGGGAGCTGTTTTTT
TRBV27,NA,NA,TRBJ1-5,CASSPLGKVGQPQHF,TGTGCCAGCAGTCCCCTCGGGAAGGTTGGTCAGCCCCAGCATTTT
TRBV5-4,NA,NA,TRBJ1-2,CASSSGGGGVYTF,TGTGCCAGCAGCTCGGGTGGTGGGGGGGTCTACACCTTC
TRBV29-1,TRBD1,NA,TRBJ2-1,CSVEASRDRQFF,TGCAGCGTTGAAGCTTCCCGGGACAGGCAGTTCTTC
TRBV5-1,TRBD1,NA,TRBJ1-3,CASSFTALTGAGNTIYF,TGCGCCAGCAGCTTTACAGCCCTGACAGGGGCGGGAAACACCATATATTTT
TRBV3-1/TRBV3-2,NA,NA,TRBJ2-7,CASSHREGTLYF,TGTGCCAGCAGCCACAGAGAGGGTACCCTGTACTTC
TRBV19,NA,NA,TRBJ1-1,CASSLDPGRRAFF,TGTGCCAGTAGCCTAGACCCTGGGCGGAGAGCTTTCTTT
TRBV11-3,TRBD1,NA,TRBJ2-1,CASSSRTGGHEQFF,TGTGCCAGCAGCTCCCGGACAGGGGGCCATGAGCAGTTCTTC
TRBV7-9,NA,NA,TRBJ1-1,CASSLWEGENTEAFF,TGTGCCAGCAGCTTATGGGAAGGCGAGAACACTGAAGCTTTCTTT
TRBV7-2,TRBD2,NA,TRBJ2-5,CASSLGSGGAQTQYF,TGTGCCAGCAGCTTAGGTAGCGGGGGGGCACAGACCCAGTACTTC
TRBV19,TRBD1,once,TRBJ1-2,CASSIKVTGNGYTF,TGTGCCAGTAGTATAAAGGTGACAGGGAATGGCTACACCTTC
TRBV11-1,TRBD1,NA,TRBJ2-7,CASSTFGGQGVYEQYF,TGTGCCAGCAGCACCTTCGGCGGACAGGGAGTATACGAGCAGTACTTC
TRBV18,TRBD1,NA,TRBJ1-1,CASSPRQGDGTEAFF,TGTGCCAGCTCACCACGACAGGGGGATGGGACTGAAGCTTTCTTT
TRBV27,NA,NA,TRBJ2-7,CASSLPGPTFEQYF,TGTGCCAGCAGTTTGCCAGGACCAACGTTCGAGCAGTACTTC
TRBV6-5,NA,NA,TRBJ2-7,CASISTAPNEQYF,TGTGCCAGCATTTCGACAGCCCCTAACGAGCAGTACTTC
TRBV3-1/TRBV3-2,TRBD2,NA,TRBJ2-1,CASGLAGGWNEQFF,TGTGCCAGTGGACTAGCGGGGGGGTGGAATGAGCAGTTCTTC
TRBV30,TRBD2,NA,TRBJ2-3,CAWSTGGGTTDTQYF,TGTGCCTGGAGTACCGGCGGGGGGACCACAGATACGCAGTATTTT
TRBV19,TRBD2,NA,TRBJ2-7,CASSRTSGVSYEQYF,TGTGCCAGTAGTAGGACTAGCGGGGTCTCCTACGAGCAGTACTTC
TRBV7-9,NA,NA,TRBJ2-5,CASSPRIAGETQYF,TGTGCCAGCAGCCCCCGGATCGCGGGGGAGACCCAGTACTTC
TRBV5-4,TRBD1,few,TRBJ1-2,CASSLVGQANYGYTF,TGTGCCAGCAGCTTGGTGGGACAGGCAAACTATGGCTACACCTTC